Presented here are 3 T cell receptor beta chains from one specimen sequenced in a study of cytomegalovirus exposure and HLA in healthy donors. PCR amplification relied on 60 Vbeta primers (plus 13 Jbeta primers). Clones were sequenced by immunoSEQ multiplex PCR, and TCRdb holds only the in-frame ones, with some missing. This sample has 100,000 to 150,000 clones; 74% occur once, and the top ten carry 4.2%. The sample consisted of PBMCs. Receptors were obtained from a woman in her forties or fifties in good health and CMV-seropositive.

The chain recombines TRBV5-3 with TRBJ2-7; no clear D. Being an ORF, TRBV5-3 has a function that is uncertain. The CDR3 spans 17 residues. V was shortened by 0 bases and J by 1 base, with 17 bases between the two germline ends. Here the CDR3 DNA reads TGTGCCAGAAGCTTGGTTTCCTTCACCCACAAATCCTACGAGCAGTACTTC. Its translation is CARSLVSFTHKSYEQYF.

This clone was seen a handful of times. This rearrangement joins TRBV2 to TRBJ2-7; D might be TRBD1 (6 bases). This CDR3 is 14 amino acids long. V lost 3 bases and J 0 bases, leaving 9 bases between the germline ends. The V gene's germline CDR1 is SNHLY and CDR2 FYNNEI. CDR3: CASSERTVSYEQYF. The CDR3 region has the DNA TGTGCCAGCAGTGAGAGGACAGTCTCCTACGAGCAGTACTTC.

The chain joins TRBV7-2 to TRBJ2-2; TRBD2 matches at 7 bases. V dropped 2 bases and J dropped 7; count of bases not matched to a gene: 4. The germline CDR1 and CDR2 sequences are SGHTA and FQGNSA. The CDR3 consists of 14 residues. The CDR3 region is CASSLRAGDGELFF. CDR3 DNA: TGTGCCAGCAGCTTACGGGCGGGGGACGGGGAGCTGTTTTTT.